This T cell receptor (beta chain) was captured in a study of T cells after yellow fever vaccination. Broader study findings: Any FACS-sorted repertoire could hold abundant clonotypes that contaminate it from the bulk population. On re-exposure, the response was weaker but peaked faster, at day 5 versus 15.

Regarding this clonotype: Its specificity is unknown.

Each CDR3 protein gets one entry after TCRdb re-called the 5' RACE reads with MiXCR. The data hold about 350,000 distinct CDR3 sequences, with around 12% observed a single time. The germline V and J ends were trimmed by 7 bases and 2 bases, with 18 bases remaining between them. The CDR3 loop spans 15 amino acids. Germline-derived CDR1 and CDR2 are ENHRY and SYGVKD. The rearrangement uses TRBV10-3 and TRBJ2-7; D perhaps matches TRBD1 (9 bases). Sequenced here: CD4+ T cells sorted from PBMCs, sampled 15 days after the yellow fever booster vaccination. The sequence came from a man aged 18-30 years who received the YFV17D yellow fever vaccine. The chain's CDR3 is CAINRGGTGTYEQYF. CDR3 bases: TGTGCCATCAACCGGGGGGGGACAGGGACCTACGAGCAGTACTTC.